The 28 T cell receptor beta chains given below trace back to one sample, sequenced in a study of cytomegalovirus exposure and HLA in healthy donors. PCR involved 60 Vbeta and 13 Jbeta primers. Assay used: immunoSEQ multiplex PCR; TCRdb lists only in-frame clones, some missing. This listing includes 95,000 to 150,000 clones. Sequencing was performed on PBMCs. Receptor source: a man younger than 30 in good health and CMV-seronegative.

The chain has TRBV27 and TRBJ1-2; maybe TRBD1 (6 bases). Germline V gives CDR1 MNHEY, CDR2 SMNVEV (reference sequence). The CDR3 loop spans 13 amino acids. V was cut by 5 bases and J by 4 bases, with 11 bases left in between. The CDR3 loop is CASSTTGSYGYTF. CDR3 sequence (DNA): TGTGCCAGCAGTACGACAGGAAGCTATGGCTACACCTTC.

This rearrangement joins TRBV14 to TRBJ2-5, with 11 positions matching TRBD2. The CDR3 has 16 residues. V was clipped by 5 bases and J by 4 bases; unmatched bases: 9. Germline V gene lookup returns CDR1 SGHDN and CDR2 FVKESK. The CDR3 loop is CASSDWSSGGGETQYF. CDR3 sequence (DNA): TGTGCCAGCAGCGATTGGAGTAGCGGGGGGGGAGAGACCCAGTACTTC.

The CDR3 here is CATSREGRIQETQYF. CDR3 in DNA: TGTGCCACCAGCAGAGAAGGCAGGATCCAAGAGACCCAGTACTTC. The chain couples TRBV15 to TRBJ2-5; D remains ambiguous. This CDR3 is 15 amino acids long. Germline values: CDR1 LNHNV, CDR2 YYDKDF (reference sequence). V was clipped by 0 bases and J by 1 base, with 9 bases between them.

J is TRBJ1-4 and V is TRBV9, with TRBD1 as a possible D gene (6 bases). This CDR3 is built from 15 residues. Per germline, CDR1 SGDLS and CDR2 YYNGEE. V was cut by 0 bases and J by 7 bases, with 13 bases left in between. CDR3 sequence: CASSVEDRPVEKLFF. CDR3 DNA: TGTGCCAGCAGCGTAGAAGACAGGCCGGTTGAAAAACTGTTTTTT.

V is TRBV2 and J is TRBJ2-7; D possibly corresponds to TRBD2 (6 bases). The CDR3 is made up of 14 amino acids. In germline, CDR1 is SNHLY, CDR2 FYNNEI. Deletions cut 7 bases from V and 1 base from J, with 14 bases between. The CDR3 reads CASTVGLGSYEQYF. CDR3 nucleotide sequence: TGTGCCAGCACCGTGGGACTGGGGTCCTACGAGCAGTACTTC.

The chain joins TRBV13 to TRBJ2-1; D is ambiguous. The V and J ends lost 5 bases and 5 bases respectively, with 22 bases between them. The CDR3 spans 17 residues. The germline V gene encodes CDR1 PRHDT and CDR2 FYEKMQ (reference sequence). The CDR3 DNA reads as TGTGCCAGCAGCCCCTCTTCTCTCGGCGGCAGAAACAATGAGCAGTTCTTC. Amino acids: CASSPSSLGGRNNEQFF.

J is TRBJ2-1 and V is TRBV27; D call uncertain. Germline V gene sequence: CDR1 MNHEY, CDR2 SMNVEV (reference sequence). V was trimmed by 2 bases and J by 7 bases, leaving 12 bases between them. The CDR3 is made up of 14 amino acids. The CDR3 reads CASSLVNSRNEQFF. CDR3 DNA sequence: TGTGCCAGCAGTTTAGTAAACAGTCGAAATGAGCAGTTCTTC.

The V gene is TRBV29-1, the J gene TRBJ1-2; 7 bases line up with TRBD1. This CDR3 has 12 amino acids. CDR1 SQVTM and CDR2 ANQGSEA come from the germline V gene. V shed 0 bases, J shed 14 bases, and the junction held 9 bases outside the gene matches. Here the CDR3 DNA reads TGCAGCGTTGAAGATTACGGGGCCAGGGGGACCTTC. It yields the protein CSVEDYGARGTF.

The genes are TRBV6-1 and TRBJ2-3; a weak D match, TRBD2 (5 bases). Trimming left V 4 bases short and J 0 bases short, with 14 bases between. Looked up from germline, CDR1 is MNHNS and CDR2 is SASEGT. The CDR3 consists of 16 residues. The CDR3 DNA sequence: TGTGCCAGCAGTGGGTACTCTAGCACTAGCACAGATACGCAGTATTTT. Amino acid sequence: CASSGYSSTSTDTQYF.

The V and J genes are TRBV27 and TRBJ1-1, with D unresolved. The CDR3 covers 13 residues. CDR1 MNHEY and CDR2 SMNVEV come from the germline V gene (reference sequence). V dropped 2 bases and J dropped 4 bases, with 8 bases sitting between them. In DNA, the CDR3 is TGTGCCAGCAGTTTAGGGAGTCTCACTGAAGCTTTCTTT. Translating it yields CASSLGSLTEAFF.

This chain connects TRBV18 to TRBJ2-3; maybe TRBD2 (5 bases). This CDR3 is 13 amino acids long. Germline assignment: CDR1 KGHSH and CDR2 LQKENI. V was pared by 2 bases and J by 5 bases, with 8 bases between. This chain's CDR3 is CASSPSRGDTQYF. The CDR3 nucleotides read TGTGCCAGCTCACCATCACGGGGAGATACGCAGTATTTT.

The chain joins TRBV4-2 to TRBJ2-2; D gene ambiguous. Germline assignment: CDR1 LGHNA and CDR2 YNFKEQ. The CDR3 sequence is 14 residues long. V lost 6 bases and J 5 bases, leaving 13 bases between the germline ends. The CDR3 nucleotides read TGTGCCAGCAGGCCGAGCGAATTGACCGGGGAGCTGTTTTTT. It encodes CASRPSELTGELFF.

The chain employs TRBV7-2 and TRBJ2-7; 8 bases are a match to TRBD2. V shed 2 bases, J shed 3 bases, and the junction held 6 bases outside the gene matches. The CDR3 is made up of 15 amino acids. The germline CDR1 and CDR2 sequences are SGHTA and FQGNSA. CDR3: CASSLTAGVNYEQYF. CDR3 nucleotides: TGTGCCAGCAGCTTAACAGCGGGAGTCAACTACGAGCAGTACTTC.

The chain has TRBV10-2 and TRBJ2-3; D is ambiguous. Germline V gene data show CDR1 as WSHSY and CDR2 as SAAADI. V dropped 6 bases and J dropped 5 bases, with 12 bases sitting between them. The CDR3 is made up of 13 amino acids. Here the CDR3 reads CASRPVPGDTQYF. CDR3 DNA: TGCGCCAGCAGACCGGTACCCGGAGATACGCAGTATTTT.

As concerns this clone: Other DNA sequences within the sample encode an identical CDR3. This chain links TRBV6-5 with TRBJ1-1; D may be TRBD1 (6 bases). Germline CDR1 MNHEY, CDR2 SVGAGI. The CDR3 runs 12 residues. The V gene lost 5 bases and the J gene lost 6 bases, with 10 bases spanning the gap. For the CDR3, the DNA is TGTGCCAGCAGTGTACAGGGAGCTGAAGCTTTCTTT. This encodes CASSVQGAEAFF.

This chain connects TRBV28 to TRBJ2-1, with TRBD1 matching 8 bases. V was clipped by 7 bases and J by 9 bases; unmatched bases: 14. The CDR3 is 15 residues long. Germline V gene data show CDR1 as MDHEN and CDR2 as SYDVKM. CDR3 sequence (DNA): TGTGCCAGCATTGGGTTGGACAGGGTCCGTTCTGAGCAGTTCTTC. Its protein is CASIGLDRVRSEQFF.

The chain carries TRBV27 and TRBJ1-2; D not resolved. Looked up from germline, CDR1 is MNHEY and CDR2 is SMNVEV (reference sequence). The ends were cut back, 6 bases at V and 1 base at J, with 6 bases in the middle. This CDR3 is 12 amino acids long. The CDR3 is CASSTGNYGYTF. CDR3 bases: TGTGCCAGCAGCACCGGTAACTATGGCTACACCTTC.

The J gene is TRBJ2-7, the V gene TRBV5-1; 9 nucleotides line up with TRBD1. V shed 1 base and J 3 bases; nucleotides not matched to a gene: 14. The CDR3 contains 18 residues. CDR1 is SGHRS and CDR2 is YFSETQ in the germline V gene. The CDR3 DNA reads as TGCGCCAGCAGCTTGTACACCGGACAGGGGTCTGGTAACTACGAGCAGTACTTC. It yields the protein CASSLYTGQGSGNYEQYF.

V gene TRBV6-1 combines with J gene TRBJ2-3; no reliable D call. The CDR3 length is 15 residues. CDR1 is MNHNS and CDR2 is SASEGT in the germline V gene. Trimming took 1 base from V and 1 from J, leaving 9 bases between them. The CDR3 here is CASSEVARGTDTQYF. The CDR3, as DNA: TGTGCCAGCAGTGAAGTGGCCCGGGGCACAGATACGCAGTATTTT.

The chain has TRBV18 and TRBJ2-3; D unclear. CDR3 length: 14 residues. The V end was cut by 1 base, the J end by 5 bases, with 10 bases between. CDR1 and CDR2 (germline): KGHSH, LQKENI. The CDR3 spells CASSPRRSVDTQYF. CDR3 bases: TGTGCCAGCTCACCACGTCGGAGCGTAGATACGCAGTATTTT.

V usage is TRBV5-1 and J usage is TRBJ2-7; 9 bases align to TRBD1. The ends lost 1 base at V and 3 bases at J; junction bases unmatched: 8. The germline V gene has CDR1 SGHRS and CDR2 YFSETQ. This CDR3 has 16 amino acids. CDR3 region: CASSLPSGTGNYEQYF. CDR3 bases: TGCGCCAGCAGCTTGCCCTCCGGGACAGGGAACTACGAGCAGTACTTC.

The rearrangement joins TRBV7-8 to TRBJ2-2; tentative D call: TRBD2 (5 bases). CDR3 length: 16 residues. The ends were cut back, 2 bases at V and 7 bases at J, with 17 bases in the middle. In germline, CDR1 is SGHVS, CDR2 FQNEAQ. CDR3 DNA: TGTGCCAGCAGCTTAATCTGGGCGGGTTCGGACGGGGAGCTGTTTTTT. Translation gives CASSLIWAGSDGELFF.

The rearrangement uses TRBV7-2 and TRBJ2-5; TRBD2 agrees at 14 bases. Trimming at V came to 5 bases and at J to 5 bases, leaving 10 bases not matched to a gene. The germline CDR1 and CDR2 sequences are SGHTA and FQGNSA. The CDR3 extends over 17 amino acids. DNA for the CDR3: TGTGCCAGCAGCCCATCGGGACTAGCGGGAGTGTTTGAGACCCAGTACTTC. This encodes CASSPSGLAGVFETQYF. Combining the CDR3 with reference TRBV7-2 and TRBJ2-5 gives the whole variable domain GAGVSQSPSNKVTEKGKDVELRCDPISGHTALYWYRQSLGQGLEFLIYFQGNSAPDKSGLPSDRFSAERTGGSVSTLTIQRTQQEDSAVYLCASSPSGLAGVFETQYFGPGTRLLVL.

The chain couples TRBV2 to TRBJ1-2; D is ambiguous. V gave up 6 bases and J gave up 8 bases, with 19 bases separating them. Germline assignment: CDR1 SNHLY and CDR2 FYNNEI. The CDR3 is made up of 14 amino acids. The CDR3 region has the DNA TGTGCCAGCAGCCCTTGGGAGGGCTTACGGGGCTACACCTTC. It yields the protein CASSPWEGLRGYTF.

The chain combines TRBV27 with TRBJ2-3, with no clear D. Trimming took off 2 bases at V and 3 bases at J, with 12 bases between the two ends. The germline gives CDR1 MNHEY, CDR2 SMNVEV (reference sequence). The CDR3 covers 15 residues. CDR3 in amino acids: CASSLVTGRTDTQYF. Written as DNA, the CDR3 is TGTGCCAGCAGTTTAGTGACGGGTCGGACAGATACGCAGTATTTT.

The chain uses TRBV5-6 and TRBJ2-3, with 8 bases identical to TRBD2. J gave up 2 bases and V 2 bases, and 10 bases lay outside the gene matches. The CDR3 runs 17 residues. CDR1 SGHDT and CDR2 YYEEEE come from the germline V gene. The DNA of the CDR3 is TGTGCCAGCAGCTTTCGACAACTAGCGGTCGACACAGATACGCAGTATTTT. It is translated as CASSFRQLAVDTDTQYF. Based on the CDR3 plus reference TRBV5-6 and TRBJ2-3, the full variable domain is DAGVTQSPTHLIKTRGQQVTLRCSPKSGHDTVSWYQQALGQGPQFIFQYYEEEERQRGNFPDRFSGHQFPNYSSELNVNALLLGDSALYLCASSFRQLAVDTDTQYFGPGTRLTVL.

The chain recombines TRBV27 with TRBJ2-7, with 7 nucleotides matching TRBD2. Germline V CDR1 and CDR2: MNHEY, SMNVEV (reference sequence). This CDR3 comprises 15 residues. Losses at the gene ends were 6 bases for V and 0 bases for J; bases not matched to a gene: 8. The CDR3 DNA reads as TGTGCCAGCAGCCTAGCGGCTTACTCCTCCTACGAGCAGTACTTC. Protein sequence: CASSLAAYSSYEQYF.

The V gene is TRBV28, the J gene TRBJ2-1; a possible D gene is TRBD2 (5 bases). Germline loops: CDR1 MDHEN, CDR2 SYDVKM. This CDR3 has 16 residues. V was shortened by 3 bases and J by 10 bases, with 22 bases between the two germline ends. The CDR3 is CASSFEGRTVSGEQFF. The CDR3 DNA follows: TGTGCCAGCAGTTTTGAGGGCCGGACTGTCTCTGGCGAGCAGTTCTTC.